The rows below give T cell receptor beta chains drawn from one sample of a study of beta chain features in type 1 diabetes. Clones were sequenced by immunoSEQ multiplex PCR, and TCRdb holds only the in-frame ones, with some missing. Of about 140,000 clones in the sample, around a tenth were seen once. Sequencing was done on a sample of central memory CD4+ T cells from blood. The receptors shown here come from a woman aged 40 to 50 in good health. The CDR3 runs from the conserved cysteine through the conserved F or W. Each record gives: J gene, V gene, D gene, clone size, CDR3 protein, CDR3 DNA. A D gene is named only where the DNA matches it firmly. Size values are once, few and many counts, or a class for expanded clones, and some rows have none.

J gene: TRBJ2-5; V gene: TRBV27; D gene: TRBD2; clone size: few; CDR3 protein: CASKRGDAQETQYF; CDR3 DNA: TGTGCCAGCAAACGGGGGGACGCACAAGAGACCCAGTACTTC
J gene: TRBJ2-1; V gene: TRBV7-2; D gene: NA; clone size: NA; CDR3 protein: CASSLGRRGLRYNEQFF; CDR3 DNA: TGTGCCAGCAGCTTGGGACGGCGGGGCCTTCGTTACAATGAGCAGTTCTTC
J gene: TRBJ1-2; V gene: TRBV18; D gene: NA; clone size: NA; CDR3 protein: CASSPSVADYGYTF; CDR3 DNA: TGTGCCAGCTCACCCTCAGTGGCGGACTATGGCTACACCTTC
J gene: TRBJ2-6; V gene: TRBV29-1; D gene: TRBD1; clone size: few; CDR3 protein: CSVERRSRGSGANVLTF; CDR3 DNA: TGCAGCGTTGAAAGGAGGAGCAGGGGGTCTGGGGCCAACGTCCTGACTTTC
J gene: TRBJ1-2; V gene: TRBV5-1; D gene: TRBD1; clone size: few; CDR3 protein: CASSSGQPNYGYTF; CDR3 DNA: TGCGCCAGCAGCTCGGGACAGCCCAACTATGGCTACACCTTC
J gene: TRBJ2-3; V gene: TRBV5-1; D gene: TRBD2; clone size: NA; CDR3 protein: CASSLGGGLAADTQYF; CDR3 DNA: TGCGCCAGCAGCTTGGGAGGGGGACTAGCTGCAGATACGCAGTATTTT
J gene: TRBJ2-7; V gene: TRBV11-2; D gene: NA; clone size: NA; CDR3 protein: CASSRPRGAQYF; CDR3 DNA: TGTGCCAGCAGCCGTCCTCGGGGGGCGCAGTACTTC
J gene: TRBJ2-7; V gene: TRBV1; D gene: NA; clone size: NA; CDR3 protein: CTSSSPTGTSGTYEQYF; CDR3 DNA: TGCACCAGCAGCTCGCCAACCGGGACTAGCGGTACCTACGAGCAGTACTTC
J gene: TRBJ1-2; V gene: TRBV15; D gene: NA; clone size: NA; CDR3 protein: CATSRDGVRGYTF; CDR3 DNA: TGTGCCACCAGCAGAGACGGGGTGAGGGGCTACACCTTC
J gene: TRBJ2-1; V gene: TRBV13; D gene: TRBD2; clone size: few; CDR3 protein: CASSLAGGGSYNEQFF; CDR3 DNA: TGTGCCAGCAGCTTAGCCGGGGGGGGCTCCTACAATGAGCAGTTCTTC
J gene: TRBJ2-5; V gene: TRBV7-9; D gene: NA; clone size: few; CDR3 protein: CASSPVMGGVETQYF; CDR3 DNA: TGTGCCAGCAGCCCCGTTATGGGCGGGGTGGAGACCCAGTACTTC
J gene: TRBJ1-3; V gene: TRBV7-9; D gene: TRBD1; clone size: few; CDR3 protein: CASRPTGHVSGNTIYF; CDR3 DNA: TGTGCCAGCAGACCGACAGGGCACGTCTCTGGAAACACCATATATTTT
J gene: TRBJ2-7; V gene: TRBV5-1; D gene: NA; clone size: many; CDR3 protein: CASSSDTGSHEQYF; CDR3 DNA: TGCGCCAGCAGCTCGGACACAGGCTCCCACGAGCAGTACTTC
J gene: TRBJ1-6; V gene: TRBV9; D gene: NA; clone size: few; CDR3 protein: CASSGATGGYHNSPLHF; CDR3 DNA: TGTGCCAGCAGCGGAGCCACGGGGGGCTATCATAATTCACCCCTCCACTTT
J gene: TRBJ1-1; V gene: TRBV11-2; D gene: TRBD1; clone size: NA; CDR3 protein: CASSRDRAGPQGFF; CDR3 DNA: TGTGCCAGCAGCAGAGACAGGGCAGGCCCCCAAGGTTTCTTT
J gene: TRBJ2-1; V gene: TRBV5-1; D gene: TRBD1; clone size: few; CDR3 protein: CASSTSPGQSANEQFF; CDR3 DNA: TGCGCCAGCAGCACCAGTCCGGGACAGAGTGCAAATGAGCAGTTCTTC
J gene: TRBJ2-4; V gene: TRBV7-2; D gene: TRBD2; clone size: NA; CDR3 protein: CASSLEGRLAGDFQYF; CDR3 DNA: TGTGCCAGCAGCTTAGAGGGGCGACTAGCGGGTGATTTTCAGTACTTC
J gene: TRBJ2-5; V gene: TRBV19; D gene: NA; clone size: NA; CDR3 protein: CASSIGILETQYF; CDR3 DNA: TGTGCCAGTAGTATCGGGATTTTAGAGACCCAGTACTTC
J gene: TRBJ2-1; V gene: TRBV7-7; D gene: TRBD2; clone size: few; CDR3 protein: CASSPSGGAYNEQFF; CDR3 DNA: TGTGCTAGCAGTCCCAGCGGGGGGGCCTACAATGAGCAGTTCTTC
J gene: TRBJ2-7; V gene: TRBV5-4; D gene: TRBD1; clone size: NA; CDR3 protein: CASSSDRGNEQYF; CDR3 DNA: TGTGCCAGCAGCTCGGACAGGGGTAACGAGCAGTACTTC
J gene: TRBJ2-3; V gene: TRBV2; D gene: TRBD2; clone size: few; CDR3 protein: CASSRLAGVLTDTQYF; CDR3 DNA: TGTGCCAGCTCGAGGCTAGCGGGGGTCCTCACAGATACGCAGTATTTT
J gene: TRBJ2-1; V gene: TRBV12-2; D gene: NA; clone size: few; CDR3 protein: CASRLPGVAGGLSNEQFF; CDR3 DNA: TGTGCAAGTCGCTTACCTGGGGTCGCGGGGGGGCTGAGTAATGAGCAGTTCTTC
J gene: TRBJ2-3; V gene: TRBV5-4; D gene: TRBD2; clone size: few; CDR3 protein: CASGVGGGLADTQYF; CDR3 DNA: TGTGCCAGCGGCGTCGGCGGGGGGCTCGCAGATACGCAGTATTTT
J gene: TRBJ2-1; V gene: TRBV5-1; D gene: NA; clone size: NA; CDR3 protein: CASSLPPGNEQFF; CDR3 DNA: TGCGCCAGCAGCTTGCCCCCAGGGAATGAGCAGTTCTTC
J gene: TRBJ2-1; V gene: TRBV2; D gene: TRBD1; clone size: many; CDR3 protein: CASSGTGGGYNEQFF; CDR3 DNA: TGTGCCAGCAGCGGGACAGGGGGCGGCTACAATGAGCAGTTCTTC
J gene: TRBJ1-1; V gene: TRBV13; D gene: NA; clone size: few; CDR3 protein: CASSRQWDTEAFF; CDR3 DNA: TGTGCCAGCAGCCGACAGTGGGACACTGAAGCTTTCTTT
J gene: TRBJ1-3; V gene: TRBV10-3; D gene: NA; clone size: few; CDR3 protein: CAISASGVNTIYF; CDR3 DNA: TGTGCCATCAGTGCATCAGGGGTCAACACCATATATTTT
J gene: TRBJ2-5; V gene: TRBV7-2; D gene: TRBD2; clone size: few; CDR3 protein: CASSLAGTSSETQYF; CDR3 DNA: TGTGCCAGCAGCTTAGCAGGGACTAGCTCAGAGACCCAGTACTTC
J gene: TRBJ2-3; V gene: TRBV5-1; D gene: TRBD1; clone size: few; CDR3 protein: CASSLQGEVFTGTQYF; CDR3 DNA: TGCGCCAGCAGCTTACAGGGGGAGGTCTTCACAGGTACGCAGTATTTT
J gene: TRBJ2-7; V gene: TRBV7-2; D gene: TRBD2; clone size: NA; CDR3 protein: CASSSTSGGRSYEQYF; CDR3 DNA: TGTGCCAGCAGTTCGACTAGCGGGGGACGCAGCTACGAGCAGTACTTC
J gene: TRBJ2-7; V gene: TRBV7-2; D gene: NA; clone size: NA; CDR3 protein: CASSLNGGASYEQYF; CDR3 DNA: TGTGCCAGCAGCTTAAATGGGGGGGCGTCCTACGAGCAGTACTTC
J gene: TRBJ2-6; V gene: TRBV5-1; D gene: NA; clone size: few; CDR3 protein: CASSLAFSGANVLTF; CDR3 DNA: TGCGCCAGCAGCTTGGCCTTCTCTGGGGCCAACGTCCTGACTTTC
J gene: TRBJ2-1; V gene: TRBV7-6; D gene: TRBD1; clone size: NA; CDR3 protein: CASSFRQGSYNEQFF; CDR3 DNA: TGTGCCAGCAGCTTCCGACAGGGATCCTACAATGAGCAGTTCTTC
J gene: TRBJ1-2; V gene: TRBV29-1; D gene: NA; clone size: NA; CDR3 protein: CSVVQGGYGYTF; CDR3 DNA: TGCAGCGTTGTTCAGGGAGGGTATGGCTACACCTTC
J gene: TRBJ2-3; V gene: TRBV7-2; D gene: NA; clone size: NA; CDR3 protein: CASSLVRSVTDTQYF; CDR3 DNA: TGTGCCAGCAGCTTAGTGAGGTCAGTCACAGATACGCAGTATTTT
J gene: TRBJ1-1; V gene: TRBV10-3; D gene: NA; clone size: few; CDR3 protein: CAISEGGVNTEAFF; CDR3 DNA: TGTGCCATCAGTGAGGGCGGTGTGAACACTGAAGCTTTCTTT
J gene: TRBJ2-7; V gene: TRBV29-1; D gene: TRBD1; clone size: many; CDR3 protein: CSADGTGGREQYF; CDR3 DNA: TGCAGCGCGGACGGGACAGGGGGCCGGGAGCAGTACTTC
J gene: TRBJ2-6; V gene: TRBV5-6; D gene: TRBD1; clone size: few; CDR3 protein: CASILTGAGANVLTF; CDR3 DNA: TGTGCCAGCATCTTGACAGGGGCTGGGGCCAACGTCCTGACTTTC
J gene: TRBJ1-1; V gene: TRBV6-5; D gene: TRBD1; clone size: NA; CDR3 protein: CASSAWTGGTEAFF; CDR3 DNA: TGTGCCAGCAGCGCCTGGACAGGGGGCACTGAAGCTTTCTTT
J gene: TRBJ2-1; V gene: TRBV11-2; D gene: NA; clone size: few; CDR3 protein: CASSYSSYNEQFF; CDR3 DNA: TGTGCCAGCAGCTACAGCTCCTACAATGAGCAGTTCTTC
J gene: TRBJ1-3; V gene: TRBV9; D gene: NA; clone size: few; CDR3 protein: CASSVQSLSGNTIYF; CDR3 DNA: TGTGCCAGCAGCGTACAAAGCCTCTCTGGAAACACCATATATTTT
J gene: TRBJ2-3; V gene: TRBV5-1; D gene: NA; clone size: few; CDR3 protein: CASSFAGSSTDTQYF; CDR3 DNA: TGCGCCAGCAGCTTTGCAGGGTCTAGCACAGATACGCAGTATTTT
J gene: TRBJ2-3; V gene: TRBV10-3; D gene: TRBD2; clone size: NA; CDR3 protein: CAISGLAGAITDTQYF; CDR3 DNA: TGTGCCATCAGTGGCCTAGCGGGAGCAATCACAGATACGCAGTATTTT
J gene: TRBJ1-5; V gene: TRBV18; D gene: TRBD1; clone size: few; CDR3 protein: CASSRGTGDSNQPQHF; CDR3 DNA: TGTGCCAGCTCCCGCGGGACAGGAGATAGCAATCAGCCCCAGCATTTT
J gene: TRBJ1-4; V gene: TRBV6-1; D gene: NA; clone size: NA; CDR3 protein: CASRAYTGTNEKLFF; CDR3 DNA: TGTGCCAGCAGGGCTTACACGGGAACTAATGAAAAACTGTTTTTT
J gene: TRBJ1-5; V gene: TRBV2; D gene: NA; clone size: NA; CDR3 protein: CASSEGFPAGQPQHF; CDR3 DNA: TGTGCCAGCAGTGAAGGCTTTCCAGCAGGTCAGCCCCAGCATTTT
J gene: TRBJ1-5; V gene: TRBV2; D gene: TRBD1; clone size: NA; CDR3 protein: CASSEALDRRNQPQHF; CDR3 DNA: TGTGCCAGCAGTGAAGCATTGGACAGGCGTAATCAGCCCCAGCATTTT
J gene: TRBJ2-1; V gene: TRBV9; D gene: NA; clone size: NA; CDR3 protein: CASSPVGGANEQFF; CDR3 DNA: TGTGCCAGCAGCCCGGTAGGCGGGGCCAATGAGCAGTTCTTC
J gene: TRBJ1-2; V gene: TRBV19; D gene: TRBD1; clone size: NA; CDR3 protein: CASSPTGGYGYTF; CDR3 DNA: TGTGCCAGTAGCCCGACAGGGGGCTATGGCTACACCTTC
J gene: TRBJ2-7; V gene: TRBV11-1; D gene: NA; clone size: few; CDR3 protein: CASTPFTGGAYEQYF; CDR3 DNA: TGTGCCAGCACCCCTTTCACAGGGGGGGCCTACGAGCAGTACTTC